This TCR beta chain originates from a study of T cells after yellow fever vaccination. Study-wide background: Fractions of low cell number were prepared using SMART-Seq v4 Ultra Low Input. Study-wide points: Bulk-population clonotypes that are abundant could appear as contaminants in FACS-sorted repertoires.

The CDR3 consists of 10 residues. Germline CDR1 is MNHEY and CDR2 is SVGEGT. V was clipped by 8 bases and J by 10 bases, with 11 bases between them. TCRdb analysed the 5' RACE reads with MiXCR anew, one entry per CDR3 protein. The profile shows approximately 510,000 distinct CDR3 sequences, roughly a fifth of them singletons. On this clonotype: Its antigen is not identified.

The J gene is TRBJ1-1, the V gene TRBV6-2 or TRBV6-3; perhaps TRBD1 as D (5 bases). This specimen consisted of PBMCs, obtained approximately 22 days after the first yellow fever vaccination. This TCR was recovered from a man younger than 35 who received the YFV17D yellow fever vaccine. DNA of the CDR3: TGTGCCAGCGGGACGGTAACAGCTTTCTTT. It encodes CASGTVTAFF.